One and the same sample provided the 30 T cell receptor beta chains below, sequenced in a study of T-cell memory formation after mild COVID-19. In TCRdb, the 5' RACE reads were re-called with MiXCR into one record per CDR3 protein. This table holds hundreds of thousands of distinct CDR3 sequences, roughly 17% found once. The specimen sequenced was PBMCs or a T cell subset sorted from them (not recorded which). The receptor set was obtained from an adult woman who had mild COVID-19 (a few samples of this study predate the infection). Cell type and time point are not known.

The rearrangement joins TRBV28 to TRBJ2-6; D tentatively reads TRBD1 or TRBD2 (5 bases each). Germline CDR1 MDHEN, CDR2 SYDVKM. V dropped 3 bases and J dropped 0 bases, with 18 bases sitting between them. This CDR3 spans 19 amino acids. This CDR3 reads CASSFRGRLTDSGANVLTF. CDR3 bases: TGTGCCAGCAGTTTTCGGGGCCGCCTTACCGACTCTGGGGCCAACGTCCTGACTTTC.

V gene TRBV5-1 combines with J gene TRBJ1-1; D is unclear. This CDR3 has 12 residues. V was trimmed by 6 bases and J by 3 bases, leaving 9 bases between them. Germline V CDR1 and CDR2: SGHRS, YFSETQ. In nucleotides, the CDR3 is TGCGCCAGCAAGTGGGGAGACACTGAAGCTTTCTTT. Its translation is CASKWGDTEAFF.

The rearrangement uses TRBV12-3 or TRBV12-4 and TRBJ2-7; D gene uncertain. The CDR3 has 14 amino acids. The ends were cut back, 6 bases at V and 2 bases at J, with 14 bases in the middle. This CDR3 reads CASRGDWRPYEQYF. The CDR3 bases are TGTGCCAGCAGGGGCGACTGGAGACCCTACGAGCAGTACTTC.

This rearrangement joins TRBV29-1 to TRBJ2-2; D ambiguous. The germline CDR1 and CDR2 sequences are SQVTM and ANQGSEA. V dropped 4 bases and J dropped 4 bases, with 7 bases sitting between them. This CDR3 comprises 12 residues. CDR3 sequence reads: CSVAPSTGELFF. In DNA, the CDR3 is TGCAGCGTTGCCCCCAGCACCGGGGAGCTGTTTTTT.

V and J are TRBV12-3 or TRBV12-4 and TRBJ2-2; D may be TRBD1 (6 bases). V lost 4 bases, J lost 4 bases, and 10 bases lay in between. The CDR3 consists of 14 residues. DNA of the CDR3: TGTGCCAGCAGTTCAGGGGCGGTCACCGGGGAGCTGTTTTTT. Residues: CASSSGAVTGELFF.

This clonotype has only a few counts. The chain couples TRBV29-1 to TRBJ2-3, with 7 positions matching TRBD1. This CDR3 region has 12 residues. V gave up 7 bases and J gave up 2 bases; unmatched junction bases: 3. Germline V gives CDR1 SQVTM, CDR2 ANQGSEA. CDR3 in amino acids: CSGDRATDTQYF. The DNA for the CDR3 is TGCAGCGGGGACAGAGCCACAGATACGCAGTATTTT.

The sample holds a few counts of this clonotype. This rearrangement joins TRBV29-1 to TRBJ1-1; no definite D call. Germline CDR1 reads SQVTM; CDR2 reads ANQGSEA. Trimming stripped 1 base from V and 1 base from J, with 7 bases between. CDR3 length: 13 residues. CDR3 sequence reads: CSVEVTGNTEAFF. The CDR3 nucleotides read TGCAGCGTTGAAGTTACGGGGAACACTGAAGCTTTCTTT.

V and J are TRBV29-1 and TRBJ1-2, with 7 bases aligning to TRBD1. The V gene end was trimmed by 2 bases and the J gene end by 3 bases; junction bases not matched to a gene: 3. The CDR3 runs 13 residues. Per germline, CDR1 SQVTM and CDR2 ANQGSEA. The CDR3 DNA is TGCAGCGTTGAACGACAGGGCGACTATGGCTACACCTTC. Protein sequence: CSVERQGDYGYTF.

This clonotype occurred a few times. The chain links TRBV7-2 to TRBJ2-7, with 10 bases fitting TRBD2. The V segment lost 5 bases and the J segment 2 bases; nucleotides outside the gene matches: 9. CDR1 SGHTA and CDR2 FQGNSA come from the germline V gene. The CDR3 consists of 16 residues. The CDR3 reads CASSRVIAGGTYEQYF. The DNA of the CDR3 is TGTGCCAGCAGCCGGGTCATAGCGGGGGGAACCTACGAGCAGTACTTC.

The V and J genes are TRBV15 and TRBJ1-2, with D perhaps TRBD1 (6 bases). Trimming took off 0 bases at V and 2 bases at J, with 10 bases between the two ends. Germline-derived CDR1 and CDR2 are LNHNV and YYDKDF (reference sequence). CDR3 length equals 15 residues. The CDR3 loop reads CATSREYRENYGYTF. The CDR3 DNA reads as TGTGCCACCAGCAGAGAATACAGGGAAAACTATGGCTACACCTTC.

The chain has TRBV5-1 and TRBJ2-1; 8 bases fit TRBD2. Germline CDR1 reads SGHRS; CDR2 reads YFSETQ. The length of the CDR3 is 16 residues. The trim removed 0 bases at V and 3 bases at J, leaving 5 bases unmatched. The CDR3 loop is CASSLGGTRVYNEQFF. CDR3 sequence (DNA): TGCGCCAGCAGCTTGGGTGGGACTAGGGTCTACAATGAGCAGTTCTTC.

The rearrangement joins TRBV30 to TRBJ1-1, with TRBD1 matching over 7 bases. With 4 bases clipped from V and 7 bases from J, the junction kept 9 bases outside the gene matches. This CDR3 comprises 13 residues. Germline V gives CDR1 GTSNPN, CDR2 SVGIG (reference sequence). DNA for the CDR3: TGTGCCTGGAATTTCGGGACAGATAATGAAGCTTTCTTT. The encoded protein is CAWNFGTDNEAFF.

This clonotype was seen a few times. This CDR3 is CASSYPTSWGTGELFF. Here the CDR3 DNA reads TGTGCCAGCAGTTACCCAACTAGTTGGGGCACCGGGGAGCTGTTTTTT. The chain has TRBV6-5 and TRBJ2-2; possibly TRBD2 for D (5 bases). The CDR3 spans 16 residues. V gave up 2 bases and J gave up 4 bases, with 14 bases separating them. Germline loops: CDR1 MNHEY, CDR2 SVGAGI.

The rearrangement links TRBV20-1 to TRBJ1-5; the D gene is possibly TRBD1 (6 bases). The V gene lost 3 bases and the J gene lost 3 bases, with 9 bases spanning the gap. Per germline, CDR1 DFQATT and CDR2 SNEGSKA (reference sequence). The CDR3 sequence is 13 residues long. CDR3 amino acids: CSASRDTNQPQHF. CDR3 nucleotide sequence: TGCAGTGCTAGCCGGGACACCAATCAGCCCCAGCATTTT.

This clonotype was counted at least ten times. The gene calls are TRBV6-1 and TRBJ2-1; no reliable D call. The CDR3 loop spans 11 amino acids. Germline-derived CDR1 and CDR2 are MNHNS and SASEGT. V was cut by 7 bases and J by 5 bases, with 6 bases left in between. The CDR3 protein is CASKRNNEQFF. CDR3 DNA: TGTGCCAGCAAAAGGAACAATGAGCAGTTCTTC.

The CDR3 reads CATSDPQGPQETQYF. The CDR3 bases are TGTGCCACCAGTGATCCACAGGGACCGCAAGAGACCCAGTACTTC. This rearrangement joins TRBV24-1 to TRBJ2-5, with a weak D call TRBD1 (6 bases). Trimming took off 3 bases at V and 2 bases at J, with 12 bases between the two ends. The CDR3 spans 15 residues. Germline V gene lookup returns CDR1 KGHDR and CDR2 SFDVKD.

The sample holds a few counts of this clonotype. J is TRBJ1-2 and V is TRBV12-3 or TRBV12-4; 7 nucleotides line up with TRBD1. The CDR3 loop spans 13 amino acids. The trim removed 5 bases at V and 8 bases at J, leaving 8 bases unmatched. The CDR3 sequence: CASSQDRVGGYTF. CDR3 sequence (DNA): TGTGCCAGCAGTCAAGACAGGGTAGGCGGCTACACCTTC.

This clonotype was seen a few times. The chain is built from TRBV7-2 and TRBJ1-2, with TRBD1 matching over 8 bases. Germline values: CDR1 SGHTA, CDR2 FQGNSA. The CDR3 contains 14 residues. The junction had 7 bases not matched to a gene; V was cut back by 4 bases and J by 6 bases. In DNA, the CDR3 is TGTGCCAGCAGCTCCGGACAGGGATGGAATGGCTACACCTTC. Encoded protein: CASSSGQGWNGYTF.

The DNA for the CDR3 is TGCGCCAGCAGCCAAGGGGGGCAGGGGGCCTCCTACGAGCAGTACTTC. It translates to CASSQGGQGASYEQYF. The J gene is TRBJ2-7, the V gene TRBV4-1, with TRBD1 matching 8 bases. V lost 1 base, J lost 0 bases, and 5 bases stayed unmatched. This CDR3 contains 16 residues. Germline values: CDR1 MGHRA, CDR2 YSYEKL.

This clonotype has more than one count but fewer than ten. The rearrangement uses TRBV6-5 and TRBJ2-6; D is possibly TRBD1 or TRBD2 (5 bases each). The CDR3 consists of 15 residues. The germline V gene encodes CDR1 MNHEY and CDR2 SVGAGI. Trimming took off 10 bases at V and 4 bases at J, with 17 bases between the two ends. CDR3 sequence reads: CATRETEWGANVLTF. The CDR3 bases are TGTGCCACCAGGGAGACAGAGTGGGGGGCCAACGTCCTGACTTTC.

This clonotype was counted a few times. The chain combines TRBV7-9 with TRBJ1-3, with 7 bases fitting TRBD1. The V gene end was trimmed by 5 bases and the J gene end by 2 bases; junction bases not matched to a gene: 12. CDR1 is SEHNR and CDR2 is FQNEAQ in the germline V gene (reference sequence). The CDR3 extends over 17 amino acids. In DNA form, the CDR3 reads TGTGCCAGCAGCCATAAGCAACAGGGGTTCCCTGGAAACACCATATATTTT. This gives the protein CASSHKQQGFPGNTIYF.

In its sample, this clonotype was seen a few times. This chain links TRBV2 with TRBJ2-3; D is uncertain. Per the germline V gene, CDR1 is SNHLY and CDR2 is FYNNEI. The CDR3 is 14 amino acids. With 7 bases removed from V and 4 bases from J, the gap between germline ends came to 15 bases. The CDR3 region has the DNA TGTGCCAGCAAGAACGAGTTGGGGTCAGATACGCAGTATTTT. Translated, it gives CASKNELGSDTQYF.

The rearrangement uses TRBV19 and TRBJ1-2, with 7 bases that match TRBD1. From germline, CDR1 is LNHDA and CDR2 SQIVND (reference sequence). Germline trimming cut 7 bases from V and 1 base from J; bases unmatched to any gene: 6. The CDR3 consists of 14 residues. CDR3 coding DNA: TGTGCCAGTACCAGGGGACAGCTTAACTATGGCTACACCTTC. Protein product: CASTRGQLNYGYTF.

This sequence joins TRBV6-5 and TRBJ1-2, with 7 positions matching TRBD1. Germline CDR1 MNHEY, CDR2 SVGAGI. With V trimmed by 2 bases and J by 1 base, 7 bases remained unmatched. The CDR3 runs 16 residues. DNA of the CDR3: TGTGCCAGCAGTTACCGTACGGCAGGGGGTAACTATGGCTACACCTTC. It yields the protein CASSYRTAGGNYGYTF.

V is TRBV7-8 and J is TRBJ1-4, with 7 bases matching TRBD1. The ends lost 5 bases at V and 6 bases at J; junction bases unmatched: 9. Germline V gives CDR1 SGHVS, CDR2 FQNEAQ. The CDR3 consists of 15 residues. The CDR3 loop is CASSLDRVTDEKLFF. DNA of the CDR3: TGTGCCAGCAGCCTTGACAGGGTGACAGATGAAAAACTGTTTTTT.

Many counts were recorded for this clonotype. The chain joins TRBV30 to TRBJ2-2, with D unclear. Trimming removed 2 bases from V and 1 base from J, with 5 bases in between. This CDR3 is built from 13 residues. CDR1 and CDR2 from the germline V gene are GTSNPN and SVGIG (reference sequence). CDR3 DNA sequence: TGTGCCTGGAGTAGGGAGAACACCGGGGAGCTGTTTTTT. Translated: CAWSRENTGELFF.

This clonotype was seen only a few times. The chain joins TRBV27 to TRBJ2-1; D might be TRBD2 (6 bases). The CDR3 runs to 15 residues. Germline lookup yields CDR1 MNHEY and CDR2 SMNVEV (reference sequence). V was cut by 6 bases and J by 9 bases, with 21 bases left in between. CDR3 bases: TGTGCCAGCAGGGGGTTTTCGGGACTTTATCCTGAGCAGTTCTTC. Its translation: CASRGFSGLYPEQFF.

This clonotype appeared a few times. CDR3 amino acids: CSARDGGRDTEAFF. CDR3 DNA sequence: TGCAGTGCTAGAGATGGGGGCCGCGACACTGAAGCTTTCTTT. The chain carries TRBV20-1 and TRBJ1-1; tentatively, D is TRBD1 (6 bases). The length of the CDR3 is 14 residues. V was shortened by 0 bases and J by 3 bases, with 11 bases between the two germline ends. Germline values: CDR1 DFQATT, CDR2 SNEGSKA (reference sequence).

This rearrangement joins TRBV3-1 to TRBJ1-1; no firm D call. Trimming took off 0 bases at V and 8 bases at J, with 13 bases between the two ends. Per germline, CDR1 LGHDT and CDR2 YNNKEL (reference sequence). The CDR3 extends over 14 amino acids. CDR3 amino acids: CASSQDLTKREAFF. For the CDR3, the DNA is TGTGCCAGCAGCCAAGATTTGACCAAGCGAGAAGCTTTCTTT.

This sequence joins TRBV7-8 and TRBJ1-5; D gene unclear. Trimming took off 4 bases at V and 0 bases at J, with 10 bases between the two ends. Germline assignment: CDR1 SGHVS and CDR2 FQNEAQ. CDR3 size: 15 residues. CDR3 nucleotides: TGTGCCAGCAGCTCCCAGAGAAATAGCAATCAGCCCCAGCATTTT. Its translation: CASSSQRNSNQPQHF.